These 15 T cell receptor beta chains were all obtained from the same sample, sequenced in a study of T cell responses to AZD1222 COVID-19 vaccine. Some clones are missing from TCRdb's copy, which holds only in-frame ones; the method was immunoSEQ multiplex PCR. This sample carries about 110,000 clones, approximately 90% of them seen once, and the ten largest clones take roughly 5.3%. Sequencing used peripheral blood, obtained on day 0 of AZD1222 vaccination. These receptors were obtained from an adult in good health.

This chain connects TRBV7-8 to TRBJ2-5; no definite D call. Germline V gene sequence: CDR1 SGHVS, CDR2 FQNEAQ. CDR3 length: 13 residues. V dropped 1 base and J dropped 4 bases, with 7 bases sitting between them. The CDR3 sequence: CASSLGKAETQYF. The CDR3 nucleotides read TGTGCCAGCAGCTTAGGGAAGGCAGAGACCCAGTACTTC.

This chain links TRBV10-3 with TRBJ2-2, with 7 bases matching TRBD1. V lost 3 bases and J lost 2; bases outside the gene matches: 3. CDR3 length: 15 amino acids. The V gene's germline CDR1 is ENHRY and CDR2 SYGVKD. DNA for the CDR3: TGTGCCATCAGTGAAAGGACAGGAAACACCGGGGAGCTGTTTTTT. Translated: CAISERTGNTGELFF.

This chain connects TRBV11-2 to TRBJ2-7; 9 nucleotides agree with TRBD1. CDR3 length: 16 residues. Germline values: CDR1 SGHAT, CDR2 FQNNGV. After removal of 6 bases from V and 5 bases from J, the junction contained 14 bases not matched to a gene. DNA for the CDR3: TGTGCCAGCAGAGAGTCCCCGGGACAGGGTATGCACGAGCAGTACTTC. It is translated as CASRESPGQGMHEQYF.

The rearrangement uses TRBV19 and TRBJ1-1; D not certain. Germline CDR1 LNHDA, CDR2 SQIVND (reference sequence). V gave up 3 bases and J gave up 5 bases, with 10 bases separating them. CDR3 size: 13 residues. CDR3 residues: CASSMRRSTEAFF. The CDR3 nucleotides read TGTGCCAGTAGTATGAGAAGGAGTACTGAAGCTTTCTTT.

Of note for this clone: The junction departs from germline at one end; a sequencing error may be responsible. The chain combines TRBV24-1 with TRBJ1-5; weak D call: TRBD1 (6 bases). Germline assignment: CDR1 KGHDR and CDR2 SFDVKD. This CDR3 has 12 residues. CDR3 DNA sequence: TGTGCCACAATATTATCTACTGGACAGTTCCTGTTT. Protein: CATILSTGQFLF.

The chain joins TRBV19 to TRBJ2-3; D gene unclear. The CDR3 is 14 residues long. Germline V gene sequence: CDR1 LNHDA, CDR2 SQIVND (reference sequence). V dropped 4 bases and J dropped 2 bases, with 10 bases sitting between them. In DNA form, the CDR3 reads TGTGCCAGTAGTAAAAGGAAAAACACAGATACGCAGTATTTT. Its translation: CASSKRKNTDTQYF.

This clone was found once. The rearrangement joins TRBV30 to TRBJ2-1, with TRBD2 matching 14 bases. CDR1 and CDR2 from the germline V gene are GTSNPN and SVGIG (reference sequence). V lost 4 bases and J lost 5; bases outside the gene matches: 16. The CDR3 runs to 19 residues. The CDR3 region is CAWTSPLGLAGGHNNEQFF. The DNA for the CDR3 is TGTGCCTGGACATCACCGCTCGGACTAGCGGGAGGTCACAACAATGAGCAGTTCTTC.

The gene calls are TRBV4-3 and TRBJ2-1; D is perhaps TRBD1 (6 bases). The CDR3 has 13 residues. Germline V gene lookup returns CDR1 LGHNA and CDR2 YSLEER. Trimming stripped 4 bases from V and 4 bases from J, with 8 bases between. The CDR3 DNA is TGCGCCAGCAGCCGTGGACAGTACAATGAGCAGTTCTTC. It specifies CASSRGQYNEQFF.

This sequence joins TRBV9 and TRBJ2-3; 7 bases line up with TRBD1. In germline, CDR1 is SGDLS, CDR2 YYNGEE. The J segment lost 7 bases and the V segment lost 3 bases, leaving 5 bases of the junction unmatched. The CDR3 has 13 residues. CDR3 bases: TGTGCCAGCAGCGCAGGGGGTGGTAATACGCAGTATTTT. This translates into CASSAGGGNTQYF.

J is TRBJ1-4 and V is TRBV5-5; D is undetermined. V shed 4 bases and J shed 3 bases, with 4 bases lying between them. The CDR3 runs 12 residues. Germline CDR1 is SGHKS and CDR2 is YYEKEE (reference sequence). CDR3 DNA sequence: TGTGCCAGCAGCGGGGCTAATGAAAAACTGTTTTTT. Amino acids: CASSGANEKLFF.

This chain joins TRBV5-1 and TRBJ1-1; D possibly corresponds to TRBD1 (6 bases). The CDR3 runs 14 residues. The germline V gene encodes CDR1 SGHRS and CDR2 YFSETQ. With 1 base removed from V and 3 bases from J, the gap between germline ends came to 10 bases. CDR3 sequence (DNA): TGCGCCAGCAGCTTGACGGGGGCGGACACTGAAGCTTTCTTT. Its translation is CASSLTGADTEAFF.

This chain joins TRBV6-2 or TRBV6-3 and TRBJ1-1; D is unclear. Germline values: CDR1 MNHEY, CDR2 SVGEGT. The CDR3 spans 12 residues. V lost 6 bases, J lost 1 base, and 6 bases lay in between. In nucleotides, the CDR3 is TGTGCCAGCAGCAGACAGAACACTGAAGCTTTCTTT. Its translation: CASSRQNTEAFF.

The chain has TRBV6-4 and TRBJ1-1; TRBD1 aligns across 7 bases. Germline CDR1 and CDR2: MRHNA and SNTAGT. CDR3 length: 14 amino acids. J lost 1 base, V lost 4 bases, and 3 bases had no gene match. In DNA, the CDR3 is TGTGCCAGCAGTGTTGCAGGGGGGAACACTGAAGCTTTCTTT. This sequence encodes CASSVAGGNTEAFF.

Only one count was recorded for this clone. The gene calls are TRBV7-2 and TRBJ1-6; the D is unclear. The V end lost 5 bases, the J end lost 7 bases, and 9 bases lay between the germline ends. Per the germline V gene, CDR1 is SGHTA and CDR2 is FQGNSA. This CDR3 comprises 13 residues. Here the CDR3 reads CASSPWQNSPLHF. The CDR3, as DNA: TGTGCCAGCAGCCCTTGGCAGAATTCACCCCTCCACTTT. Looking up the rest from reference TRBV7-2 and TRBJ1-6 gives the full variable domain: GAGVSQSPSNKVTEKGKDVELRCDPISGHTALYWYRQSLGQGLEFLIYFQGNSAPDKSGLPSDRFSAERTGGSVSTLTIQRTQQEDSAVYLCASSPWQNSPLHFGNGTRLTVT.

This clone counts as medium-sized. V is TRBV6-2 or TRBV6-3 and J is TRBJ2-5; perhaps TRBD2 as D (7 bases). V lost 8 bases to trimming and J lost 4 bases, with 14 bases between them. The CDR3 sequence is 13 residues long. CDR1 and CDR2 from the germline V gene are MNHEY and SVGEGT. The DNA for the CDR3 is TGTGCCAGCCGCCTGGGAGGGGGAGAGACCCAGTACTTC. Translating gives CASRLGGGETQYF.